This T cell receptor beta chain was found in a study of blood T cell repertoires in COVID-19. Across the study: PBMCs, B-cell-depleted T cells, or T cells were the source of the cDNA or gDNA that made up the material.

With 2 bases removed from V and 4 bases from J, the gap between germline ends came to 12 bases. Germline V lookup: CDR1 SGHTA, CDR2 FQGTGA. This CDR3 has 14 residues. The data were produced by immunoSEQ multiplex PCR, yet TCRdb's version contains in-frame clones alone and is incomplete. This sample carries hundreds of thousands of clones, about 87% of them seen once, and the ten largest clones take 8% to 9.5%. This TCR was recovered from a woman aged 18-29 years who had recovered from COVID-19. Sequenced material: PBMCs or T cells enriched from blood (not recorded which). The gene calls are TRBV7-3 and TRBJ2-7; D is undetermined. CDR3 residues: CASSLLSHGYEQYF. The CDR3 coding sequence is TGTGCCAGCAGCTTATTGAGCCACGGGTACGAGCAGTACTTC.